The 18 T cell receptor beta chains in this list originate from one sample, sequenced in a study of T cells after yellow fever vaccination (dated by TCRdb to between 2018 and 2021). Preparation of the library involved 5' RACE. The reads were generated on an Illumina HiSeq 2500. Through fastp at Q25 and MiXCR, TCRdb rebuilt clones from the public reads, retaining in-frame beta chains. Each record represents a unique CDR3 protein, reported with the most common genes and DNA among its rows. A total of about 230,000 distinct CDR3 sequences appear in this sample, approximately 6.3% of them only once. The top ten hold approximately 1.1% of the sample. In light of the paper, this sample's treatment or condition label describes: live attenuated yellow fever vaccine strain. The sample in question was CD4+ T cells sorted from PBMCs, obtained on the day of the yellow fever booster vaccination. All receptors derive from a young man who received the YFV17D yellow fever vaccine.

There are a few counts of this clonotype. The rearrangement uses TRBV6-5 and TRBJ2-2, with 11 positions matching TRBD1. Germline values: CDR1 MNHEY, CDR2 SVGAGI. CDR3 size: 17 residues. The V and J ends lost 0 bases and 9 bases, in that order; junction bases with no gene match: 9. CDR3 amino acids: CASSYSRSGQGAWELFF. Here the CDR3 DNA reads TGTGCCAGCAGTTACTCTAGAAGCGGACAGGGGGCTTGGGAGCTGTTTTTT.

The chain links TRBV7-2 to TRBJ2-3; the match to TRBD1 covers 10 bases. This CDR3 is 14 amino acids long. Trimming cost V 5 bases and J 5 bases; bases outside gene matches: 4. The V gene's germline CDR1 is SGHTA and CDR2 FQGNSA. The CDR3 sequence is CASSTDRGRDTQYF. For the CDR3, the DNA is TGTGCCAGCAGCACCGACAGGGGGCGAGATACGCAGTATTTT.

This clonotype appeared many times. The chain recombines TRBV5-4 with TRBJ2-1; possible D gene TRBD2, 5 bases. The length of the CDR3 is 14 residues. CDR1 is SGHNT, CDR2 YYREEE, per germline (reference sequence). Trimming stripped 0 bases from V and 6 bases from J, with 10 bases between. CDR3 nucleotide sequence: TGTGCCAGCAGCTTGGCCGGGGAGCGCAATGAGCAGTTCTTC. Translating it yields CASSLAGERNEQFF.

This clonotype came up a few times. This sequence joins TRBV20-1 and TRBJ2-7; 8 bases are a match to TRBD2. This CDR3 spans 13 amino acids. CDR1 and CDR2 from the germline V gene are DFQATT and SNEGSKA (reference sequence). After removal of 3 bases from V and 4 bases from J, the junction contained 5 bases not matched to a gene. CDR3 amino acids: CSASLAGTYEQYF. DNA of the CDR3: TGCAGTGCTAGCTTAGCGGGAACGTACGAGCAGTACTTC.

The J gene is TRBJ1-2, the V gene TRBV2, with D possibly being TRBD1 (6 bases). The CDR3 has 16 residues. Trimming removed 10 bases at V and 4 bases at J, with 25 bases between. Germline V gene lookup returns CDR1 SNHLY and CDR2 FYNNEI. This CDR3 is CAISTWAGDKAYGYTF. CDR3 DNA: TGTGCCATCTCAACCTGGGCAGGGGATAAAGCCTATGGCTACACCTTC. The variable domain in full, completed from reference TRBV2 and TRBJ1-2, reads EPEVTQTPSHQVTQMGQEVILRCVPISNHLYFYWYRQILGQKVEFLVSFYNNEISEKSEIFDDQFSVERPDGSNFTLKIRSTKLEDSAMYFCAISTWAGDKAYGYTFGSGTRLTVV.

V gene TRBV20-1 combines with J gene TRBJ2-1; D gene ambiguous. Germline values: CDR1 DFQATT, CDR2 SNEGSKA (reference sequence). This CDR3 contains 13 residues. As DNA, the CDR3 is TGCAGCCCTACAGAAGACTCCTACAATGAGCAGTTCTTC. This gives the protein CSPTEDSYNEQFF.

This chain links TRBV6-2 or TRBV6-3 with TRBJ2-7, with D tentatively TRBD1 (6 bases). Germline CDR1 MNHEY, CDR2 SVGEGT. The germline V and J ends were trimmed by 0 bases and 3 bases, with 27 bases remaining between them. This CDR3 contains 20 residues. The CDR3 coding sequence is TGTGCCAGCAGTTACTCGACCACAGGTCGAACAGGGATTGTAGACTACGAGCAGTACTTC. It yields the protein CASSYSTTGRTGIVDYEQYF.

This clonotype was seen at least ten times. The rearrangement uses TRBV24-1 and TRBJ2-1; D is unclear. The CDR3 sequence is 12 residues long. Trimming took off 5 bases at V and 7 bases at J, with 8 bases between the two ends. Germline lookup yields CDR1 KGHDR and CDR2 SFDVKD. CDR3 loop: CATSGFSNEQFF. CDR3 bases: TGTGCCACCAGTGGCTTTTCAAATGAGCAGTTCTTC.

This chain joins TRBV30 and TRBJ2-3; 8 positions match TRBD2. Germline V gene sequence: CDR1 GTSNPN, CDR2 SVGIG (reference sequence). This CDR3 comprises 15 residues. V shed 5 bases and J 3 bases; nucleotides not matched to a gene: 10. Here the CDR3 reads CAWSSGRYRTDTQYF. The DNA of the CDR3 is TGTGCCTGGTCGAGCGGGAGATATCGGACAGATACGCAGTATTTT. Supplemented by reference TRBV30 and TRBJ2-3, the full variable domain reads SQTIHQWPATLVQPVGSPLSLECTVEGTSNPNLYWYRQAAGRGLQLLFYSVGIGQISSEVPQNLSASRPQDRQFILSSKKLLLSDSGFYLCAWSSGRYRTDTQYFGPGTRLTVL.

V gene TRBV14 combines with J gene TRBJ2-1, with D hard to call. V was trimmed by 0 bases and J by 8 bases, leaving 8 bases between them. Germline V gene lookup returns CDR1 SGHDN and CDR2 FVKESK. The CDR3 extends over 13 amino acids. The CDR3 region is CASSQDLSYEQFF. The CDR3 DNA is TGTGCCAGCAGCCAAGATCTATCCTATGAGCAGTTCTTC.

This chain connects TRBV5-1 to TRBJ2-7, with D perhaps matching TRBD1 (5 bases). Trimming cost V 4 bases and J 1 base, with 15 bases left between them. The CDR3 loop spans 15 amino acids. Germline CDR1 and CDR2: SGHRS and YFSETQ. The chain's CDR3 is CASSKGHTNSYEQYF. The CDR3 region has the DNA TGCGCCAGCAGCAAAGGACATACCAATTCCTACGAGCAGTACTTC.

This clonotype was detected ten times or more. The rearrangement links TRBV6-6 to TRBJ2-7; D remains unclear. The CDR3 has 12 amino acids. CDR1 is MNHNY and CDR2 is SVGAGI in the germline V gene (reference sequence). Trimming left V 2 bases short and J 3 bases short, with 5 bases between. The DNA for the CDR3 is TGTGCCAGCAGTTACGGGCTCTACGAGCAGTACTTC. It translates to CASSYGLYEQYF.

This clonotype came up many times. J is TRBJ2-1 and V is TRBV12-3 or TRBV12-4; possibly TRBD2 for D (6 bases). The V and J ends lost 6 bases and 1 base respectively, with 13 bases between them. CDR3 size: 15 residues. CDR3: CASSTDGGSYNEQFF. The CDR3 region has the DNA TGTGCCAGCAGCACTGACGGGGGATCCTACAATGAGCAGTTCTTC.

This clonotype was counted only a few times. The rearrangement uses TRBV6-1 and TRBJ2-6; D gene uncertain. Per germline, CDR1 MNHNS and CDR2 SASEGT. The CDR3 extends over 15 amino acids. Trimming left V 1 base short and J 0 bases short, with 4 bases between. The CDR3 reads CASSEGYSGANVLTF. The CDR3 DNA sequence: TGTGCCAGCAGTGAAGGTTACTCTGGGGCCAACGTCCTGACTTTC.

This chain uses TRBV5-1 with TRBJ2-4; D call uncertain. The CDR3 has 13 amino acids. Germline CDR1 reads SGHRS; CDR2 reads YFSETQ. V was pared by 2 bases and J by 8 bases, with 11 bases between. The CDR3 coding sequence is TGCGCCAGCAGCTTCGTCGGCGTGGACATTCAGTACTTC. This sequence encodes CASSFVGVDIQYF.

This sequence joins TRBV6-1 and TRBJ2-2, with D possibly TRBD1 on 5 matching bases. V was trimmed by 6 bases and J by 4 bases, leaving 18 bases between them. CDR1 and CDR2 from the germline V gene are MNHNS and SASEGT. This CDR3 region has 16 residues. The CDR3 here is CASRPGYISSTGELFF. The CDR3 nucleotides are TGTGCCAGCAGGCCAGGGTATATTTCAAGCACCGGGGAGCTGTTTTTT.

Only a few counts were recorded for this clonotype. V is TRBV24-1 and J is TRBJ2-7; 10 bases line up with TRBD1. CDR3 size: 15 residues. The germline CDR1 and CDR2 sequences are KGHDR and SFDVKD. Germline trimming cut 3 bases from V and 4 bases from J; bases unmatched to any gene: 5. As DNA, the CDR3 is TGTGCCACCAGTGATCCGGGACAGGGGTGGTACGAGCAGTACTTC. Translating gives CATSDPGQGWYEQYF.

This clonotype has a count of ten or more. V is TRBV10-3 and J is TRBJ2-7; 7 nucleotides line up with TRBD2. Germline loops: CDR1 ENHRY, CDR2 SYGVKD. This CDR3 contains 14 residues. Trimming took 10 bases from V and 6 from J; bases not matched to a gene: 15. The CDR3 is CATQRDGRMVEQYF. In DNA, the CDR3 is TGTGCCACGCAGCGCGACGGGAGGATGGTCGAGCAGTACTTC.